A selection of T cell receptor beta chains follows, all from one sample in a study of blood T cell repertoires in COVID-19. Sequencing used immunoSEQ multiplex PCR; TCRdb keeps in-frame clones, though not all of them. The profile covers over 120,000 clones, with roughly 89% appearing a single time and approximately 4.5% taken by the ten largest. The source material was PBMCs or T cells enriched from blood (not recorded which). These receptors came from a man aged 45-60 years who had recovered from COVID-19. Each CDR3 is given with its conserved first and last residue. D genes are given only for firm matches. Rows give clone size only sometimes, using once, few, many, or a class for an expanded clone.

D: NA
size: once
V: TRBV19
J: TRBJ2-3
CDR3: CASSMGGVVTDTQYF
DNA: TGTGCCAGTAGTATGGGCGGGGTGGTCACAGATACGCAGTATTTT

D: NA
size: NA
V: TRBV9
J: TRBJ1-3
CDR3: CASSVGQINSGNTIYF
DNA: TGTGCCAGCAGCGTAGGACAGATTAACTCTGGAAACACCATATATTTT

D: NA
size: NA
V: TRBV7-8
J: TRBJ1-3
CDR3: CASSLVTGSRSGNTIYF
DNA: TGTGCCAGCAGCTTAGTAACCGGTTCGCGCTCTGGAAACACCATATATTTT

D: NA
size: NA
V: TRBV5-4
J: TRBJ2-5
CDR3: CASSTPWAGAGETQYF
DNA: TGTGCCAGCAGCACCCCTTGGGCAGGGGCAGGAGAGACCCAGTACTTC

D: NA
size: once
V: TRBV5-1
J: TRBJ1-5
CDR3: CASSLGTSSSNQPQHF
DNA: TGCGCCAGCAGCTTGGGCACCTCGAGTAGCAATCAGCCCCAGCATTTT

D: NA
size: NA
V: TRBV27
J: TRBJ1-1
CDR3: CASSPRGYEYTEAFF
DNA: TGTGCCAGCAGCCCACGAGGGTACGAGTACACTGAAGCTTTCTTT

D: NA
size: NA
V: TRBV28
J: TRBJ1-2
CDR3: CAGGGGAYGYTF
DNA: TGTGCCGGGGGAGGGGGGGCCTATGGCTACACCTTC

D: NA
size: NA
V: TRBV5-6
J: TRBJ2-3
CDR3: CASSTGFQGSGTDTQYF
DNA: TGTGCCAGCAGCACTGGATTTCAGGGGAGTGGGACAGATACGCAGTATTTT

D: TRBD1
size: NA
V: TRBV5-3
J: TRBJ1-5
CDR3: CARRQGGTGGPQPQHF
DNA: TGTGCCAGAAGGCAAGGTGGGACAGGGGGCCCTCAGCCCCAGCATTTT

D: TRBD1
size: NA
V: TRBV14
J: TRBJ1-4
CDR3: CASSRLLTGEFEKLFF
DNA: TGTGCCAGCAGCCGTTTGTTGACAGGGGAATTTGAAAAACTGTTTTTT

D: NA
size: NA
V: TRBV7-2
J: TRBJ1-1
CDR3: CASSSLRDTEAFF
DNA: TGTGCCAGCAGCTCTTTACGGGACACTGAAGCTTTCTTT

D: TRBD1
size: NA
V: TRBV7-2
J: TRBJ2-7
CDR3: CASTDPDRGYEQYF
DNA: TGTGCCAGCACCGACCCGGACAGGGGCTACGAGCAGTACTTC

D: TRBD1
size: NA
V: TRBV19
J: TRBJ2-2
CDR3: CASSIPPRGQGANTGELFF
DNA: TGTGCCAGTAGTATCCCTCCCAGGGGACAGGGGGCGAACACCGGGGAGCTGTTTTTT

D: NA
size: NA
V: TRBV18
J: TRBJ1-5
CDR3: CASSPQPGVRGGDQPQHF
DNA: TGTGCCAGCTCACCTCAACCGGGAGTCCGGGGCGGGGATCAGCCCCAGCATTTT

D: TRBD1
size: NA
V: TRBV4-1
J: TRBJ2-3
CDR3: CASSQEGTGRDTQYF
DNA: TGCGCCAGCAGCCAAGAGGGGACAGGGAGGGATACGCAGTATTTT

D: NA
size: NA
V: TRBV6-5
J: TRBJ2-3
CDR3: CASTGGRQGDTQYF
DNA: TGTGCCAGCACCGGAGGACGCCAAGGGGATACGCAGTATTTT

D: NA
size: NA
V: TRBV24-1
J: TRBJ2-2
CDR3: CATAGTPNTGELFF
DNA: TGTGCCACCGCCGGGACTCCTAACACCGGGGAGCTGTTTTTT

D: TRBD1
size: NA
V: TRBV9
J: TRBJ2-7
CDR3: CASSVAGQGYEQYF
DNA: TGTGCCAGCAGCGTAGCAGGACAGGGGTACGAGCAGTACTTC

D: TRBD2
size: few
V: TRBV4-1
J: TRBJ2-3
CDR3: CASSQVAGDTDTQYF
DNA: TGCGCCAGCAGCCAAGTAGCGGGGGACACAGATACGCAGTATTTT

D: TRBD2
size: NA
V: TRBV5-4
J: TRBJ2-5
CDR3: CASSLPPAGGAETQYF
DNA: TGTGCCAGCAGCCTCCCCCCGGCGGGGGGGGCGGAGACCCAGTACTTC

D: NA
size: NA
V: TRBV10-3
J: TRBJ1-3
CDR3: CATMTGNSGNTIYF
DNA: TGTGCCACTATGACAGGCAACTCTGGAAACACCATATATTTT

D: NA
size: NA
V: TRBV4-3
J: TRBJ1-2
CDR3: CASSPWANRDGYTF
DNA: TGCGCCAGCAGCCCATGGGCGAACAGGGACGGCTACACCTTC

D: NA
size: NA
V: TRBV9
J: TRBJ1-2
CDR3: CASSVAFAKHGYTF
DNA: TGTGCCAGCAGCGTAGCGTTCGCTAAGCATGGCTACACCTTC

D: NA
size: NA
V: TRBV5-8
J: TRBJ1-3
CDR3: CASSRSGSLSGNTIYF
DNA: TGTGCCAGCAGCCGCTCGGGATCCCTCTCTGGAAACACCATATATTTT

D: NA
size: NA
V: TRBV11-2
J: TRBJ2-5
CDR3: CASSHTGTETQYF
DNA: TGTGCCAGCAGTCATACAGGGACAGAGACCCAGTACTTC

D: NA
size: NA
V: TRBV3-1/TRBV3-2
J: TRBJ1-6
CDR3: CASSHGGTTALHF
DNA: TGTGCCAGCAGCCATGGCGGGACCACGGCCCTCCACTTT

D: NA
size: NA
V: TRBV28
J: TRBJ2-5
CDR3: CASSLSRGAMGETQYF
DNA: TGTGCCAGCAGTTTATCTCGGGGGGCGATGGGAGAGACCCAGTACTTC

D: TRBD1
size: NA
V: TRBV6-5
J: TRBJ2-6
CDR3: CASSYRDSRANVLTF
DNA: TGTGCCAGCAGTTACCGGGACAGTAGGGCCAACGTCCTGACTTTC

D: NA
size: few
V: TRBV4-1
J: TRBJ2-1
CDR3: CASSQDGSGYNEQFF
DNA: TGCGCCAGCAGCCAAGACGGGTCCGGCTACAATGAGCAGTTCTTC

D: NA
size: few
V: TRBV7-9
J: TRBJ2-6
CDR3: CASSPRPRQEFSGANVLTF
DNA: TGTGCCAGCAGTCCCCGGCCGAGACAGGAGTTCTCTGGGGCCAACGTCCTGACTTTC

D: TRBD2
size: NA
V: TRBV6-1
J: TRBJ2-5
CDR3: CASSARTSGTRGVETQYF
DNA: TGTGCCAGCAGTGCTAGGACTAGCGGAACCAGGGGAGTTGAGACCCAGTACTTC

D: TRBD1
size: NA
V: TRBV5-1
J: TRBJ2-1
CDR3: CASSRSSGQVSNEQFF
DNA: TGCGCCAGCAGCCGATCCTCGGGACAGGTCAGTAATGAGCAGTTCTTC

D: NA
size: NA
V: TRBV6-1
J: TRBJ1-1
CDR3: CASSELDILNTEAFF
DNA: TGTGCCAGCAGTGAACTCGACATACTTAACACTGAAGCTTTCTTT

D: TRBD2
size: NA
V: TRBV6-2/TRBV6-3
J: TRBJ2-1
CDR3: CASSYADRRGGQYNEQFF
DNA: TGTGCCAGCAGTTACGCGGATCGGCGGGGGGGCCAGTACAATGAGCAGTTCTTC

D: NA
size: NA
V: TRBV4-2
J: TRBJ1-1
CDR3: CASSQDQTRNTEAFF
DNA: TGTGCCAGCAGCCAAGACCAAACGAGGAACACTGAAGCTTTCTTT

D: NA
size: NA
V: TRBV3-1/TRBV3-2
J: TRBJ1-2
CDR3: CASSPQQGNYGYTF
DNA: TGTGCCAGCAGCCCACAGCAGGGGAACTATGGCTACACCTTC

D: TRBD1
size: NA
V: TRBV13
J: TRBJ1-1
CDR3: CASSGGQEAKVEAFF
DNA: TGTGCCAGCAGCGGGGGACAGGAGGCGAAGGTGGAAGCTTTCTTT